This paragraph covers one T cell receptor beta chain sequence. Its antigen is not identified. These data belong to a study of CD8 T cell repertoires and HIV-1 epitope variants. Here immunoSEQ multiplex PCR was the method, and the copy in TCRdb shows in-frame clones only, minus some. The table records several thousand clones, less than 70% of them present only once. Germline CDR1 SGHTA, CDR2 FQGNSA. The CDR3 sequence is 12 residues long. V lost 3 bases, J lost 4 bases, and 5 bases lay in between. This receptor was taken from a male donor with HIV. The chain combines TRBV7-2 with TRBJ2-3; no firm D call. What was sequenced was cultured CD8+ T cells derived from PBMCs. CDR3 nucleotides: TGTGCCAGCAGCTTGGTCGCAGATACGCAGTATTTT. As protein: CASSLVADTQYF. Full variable domain (rest looked up from reference TRBV7-2 and TRBJ2-3): GAGVSQSPSNKVTEKGKDVELRCDPISGHTALYWYRQSLGQGLEFLIYFQGNSAPDKSGLPSDRFSAERTGGSVSTLTIQRTQQEDSAVYLCASSLVADTQYFGPGTRLTVL.